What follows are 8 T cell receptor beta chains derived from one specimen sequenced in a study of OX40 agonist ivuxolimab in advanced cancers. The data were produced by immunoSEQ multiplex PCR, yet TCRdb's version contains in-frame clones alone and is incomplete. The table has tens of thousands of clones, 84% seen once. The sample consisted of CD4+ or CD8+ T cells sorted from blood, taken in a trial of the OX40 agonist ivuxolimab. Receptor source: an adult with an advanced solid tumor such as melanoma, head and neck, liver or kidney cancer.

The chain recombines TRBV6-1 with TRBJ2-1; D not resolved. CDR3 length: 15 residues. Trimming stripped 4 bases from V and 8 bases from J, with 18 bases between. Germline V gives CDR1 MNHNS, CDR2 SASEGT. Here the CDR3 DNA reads TGTGCCAGCAGTGCCCGGAAACTCCATTCGGATGAGCAGTTCTTC. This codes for CASSARKLHSDEQFF.

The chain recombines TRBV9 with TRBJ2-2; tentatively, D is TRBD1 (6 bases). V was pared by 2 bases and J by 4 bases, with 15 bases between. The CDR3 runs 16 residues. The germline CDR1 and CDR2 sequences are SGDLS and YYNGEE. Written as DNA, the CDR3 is TGTGCCAGCAGCGTGGAGCAGGGGCCCGCCACCGGGGAGCTGTTTTTT. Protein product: CASSVEQGPATGELFF.

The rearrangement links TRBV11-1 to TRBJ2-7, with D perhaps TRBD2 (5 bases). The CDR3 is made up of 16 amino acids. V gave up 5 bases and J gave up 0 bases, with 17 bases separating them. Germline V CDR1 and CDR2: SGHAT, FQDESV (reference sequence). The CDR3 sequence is CASSHAYSGSSYEQYF. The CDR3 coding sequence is TGTGCCAGCAGCCACGCATACAGCGGTAGCTCCTACGAGCAGTACTTC.

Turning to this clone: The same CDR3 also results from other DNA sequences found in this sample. This chain's CDR3 is CASRNYEQYF. The DNA of the CDR3 is TGTGCCAGCAGGAACTACGAGCAGTACTTC. The chain is built from TRBV6-1 and TRBJ2-7; D remains ambiguous. V was clipped by 6 bases and J by 3 bases, with 3 bases between them. Germline V gene sequence: CDR1 MNHNS, CDR2 SASEGT. CDR3 length: 10 residues.

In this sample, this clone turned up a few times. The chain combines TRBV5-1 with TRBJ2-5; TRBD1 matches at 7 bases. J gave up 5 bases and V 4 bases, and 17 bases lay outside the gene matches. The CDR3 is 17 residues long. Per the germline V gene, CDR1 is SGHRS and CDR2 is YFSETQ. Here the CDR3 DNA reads TGCGCCAGCAGCCCTACCCGGGACAGCCCGGGTGGGGAGACCCAGTACTTC. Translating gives CASSPTRDSPGGETQYF. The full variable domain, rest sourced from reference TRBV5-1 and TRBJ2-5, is KAGVTQTPRYLIKTRGQQVTLSCSPISGHRSVSWYQQTPGQGLQFLFEYFSETQRNKGNFPGRFSGRQFSNSRSEMNVSTLELGDSALYLCASSPTRDSPGGETQYFGPGTRLLVL.

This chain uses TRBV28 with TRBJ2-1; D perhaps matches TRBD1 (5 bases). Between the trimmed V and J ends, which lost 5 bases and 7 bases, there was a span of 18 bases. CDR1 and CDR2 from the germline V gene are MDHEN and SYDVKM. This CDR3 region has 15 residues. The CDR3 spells CASSTPTATANEQFF. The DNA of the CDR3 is TGTGCCAGCAGTACACCAACCGCGACAGCAAATGAGCAGTTCTTC.

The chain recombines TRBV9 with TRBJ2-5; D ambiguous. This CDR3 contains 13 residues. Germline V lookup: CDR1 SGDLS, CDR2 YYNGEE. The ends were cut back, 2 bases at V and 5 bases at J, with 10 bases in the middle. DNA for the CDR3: TGTGCCAGCAGCGTGGGATACGGGGAGACCCAGTACTTC. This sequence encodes CASSVGYGETQYF.

The CDR3 protein is CASSFPTGSGNTIYF. As DNA, the CDR3 is TGTGCCAGCAGCTTCCCCACAGGGTCTGGAAACACCATATATTTT. The gene calls are TRBV5-6 and TRBJ1-3, with D tentatively TRBD1 (6 bases). Germline CDR1 SGHDT, CDR2 YYEEEE. This CDR3 spans 15 amino acids. Trimming shortened V by 2 bases and J by 1 base, and 10 bases separated the two germline ends.